This T cell receptor beta chain was sequenced for a study of CD8 T cells in ankylosing spondylitis. Study observations and caveats: Those disease-linked clones were CD8+; they were also relatively rare in peripheral blood. Earlier authors reported some of these motif variants in reactive arthritis synovial fluid and blood. Reportedly, significant enrichment of disease-linked clones occurred in matched ankylosing spondylitis synovial fluid. It appeared that ankylosing spondylitis blood was characterized by a TCR beta motif of several highly homologous variants.

This clonotype was counted many times. Its target is not known. Molecular-barcoded quantitative 5'-RACE produced these TCR beta libraries. A single record per CDR3 protein comes from TCRdb applying MiXCR to the 5' RACE reads. Of roughly 350,000 distinct CDR3 sequences in the sample, around 8% are singletons; the top ten hold approximately 15%. Trimming pared 7 bases from V and 8 bases from J, leaving 18 bases between. Germline-derived CDR1 and CDR2 are SQVTM and ANQGSEA. This CDR3 is built from 13 residues. Source material: blood, either unsorted or a sorted T cell fraction (not recorded which). The chain recombines TRBV29-1 with TRBJ2-1; the D gene is possibly TRBD2 (5 bases). This clonotype originated in a male donor with ankylosing spondylitis. The CDR3 protein is CSGNRRGFDEQFF. The CDR3 nucleotides read TGCAGCGGAAATCGTCGAGGGTTCGATGAGCAGTTCTTC.